This T cell receptor beta chain was found in a study of blood T cell repertoires in COVID-19. Across the whole study: The United States, Italy and Spain provided the acute and convalescent COVID-19 samples. PBMCs, B-cell-depleted T cells, or T cells provided the cDNA or gDNA that made up the material.

The V and J ends lost 6 bases and 5 bases respectively, with 14 bases between them. Germline V gene sequence: CDR1 GTSNPN, CDR2 SVGIG (reference sequence). CDR3 length: 14 amino acids. Participant ages covered about 18 to 100 years across approximately 25 US areas. In the authors' methods: Reference gene primer amplification gave nucleated cell count estimates. The assay was immunoSEQ multiplex PCR, and TCRdb's table has in-frame clones only and misses some. The V and J calls and the clone size are those of that table, but D and trimming were determined from the DNA. The top ten clones hold around 4.5% of a sample with approximately 210,000 clones, approximately 80% of them seen once.

The rearrangement links TRBV30 to TRBJ1-6; tentatively, D is TRBD1 (6 bases). The sequence was collected from a man in his thirties or forties with acute COVID-19. The sequencing sample was made of PBMCs or T cells enriched from blood (not recorded which). The CDR3 protein is CACSRGSHNSPLHF. The CDR3 DNA reads as TGTGCCTGCAGCAGGGGTTCGCATAATTCACCCCTCCACTTT.